This TCR beta chain was sequenced in a study of cytomegalovirus exposure and HLA in healthy donors. Primers for the PCR totalled 60 Vbeta and 13 Jbeta. TCRdb's table, derived via immunoSEQ multiplex PCR, lists solely in-frame clones and lacks some. The profile shows under 200,000 clones, approximately 86% of them singletons. V was clipped by 7 bases and J by 9 bases; unmatched bases: 8. The V gene's germline CDR1 is MDHEN and CDR2 SYDVKM. The length of the CDR3 is 13 residues. J is TRBJ1-5 and V is TRBV28; 8 positions match TRBD1. Sequencing used PBMCs. This clonotype was obtained from a boy between 2 and 10 years old in good health and CMV-seronegative. This CDR3 is CASIRQGIPPQHF. The CDR3 region has the DNA TGTGCCAGCATTAGACAGGGGATACCGCCCCAGCATTTT.